Included here is one T cell receptor (beta chain) sequence, with context. Antigen specificity is unknown. Germline CDR1 and CDR2: LGHNA and YSLEER. CDR3 length: 15 residues. The data stem from a study of blood T cells in healthy people across ages. Whole-study results and caveats: Aged donors had fewer naive CD4+ cells and lower diversity than long-lived donors.

Sample-barcoded 5' priming and a J-beta primer mix drove a second PCR of about 6 to 12 cycles. Via MiXCR, TCRdb re-called the 5' RACE reads, giving one row per CDR3 protein. The table lists hundreds of thousands of distinct CDR3 sequences, around 43% of them singletons, with about 30% in the top ten. Healthy Caucasian individuals from Russia aged about 6 to 100 served as donors. In each sample, at least 6.5 million PBMCs were isolated. The sample was blood. V usage is TRBV4-3 and J usage is TRBJ2-4, with TRBD1 as a possible D gene (6 bases). TRBJ2-5 explains the end of the DNA better; the J call may be wrong. The source is an elderly man in good health. The CDR3 nucleotides read TGCGCCAGCAGCCAAGATCAGGGGCTCTTGGAGACCCAGTACTTC. Protein product: CASSQDQGLLETQYF.